The 16 T cell receptor beta chains below all came from one sample that was sequenced in a study of blood T cell repertoires in COVID-19 (dated by TCRdb to 2019 to 2021). Libraries were constructed by the immunoSEQ multiplex PCR assay. In TCRdb, the immuneACCESS table is reduced to in-frame sequences with V and J assigned. These tables do not hold every clone; where another copy was compared, an unresolved V gene accounts for under half, and the others remain unexplained. This sample is represented by some 290,000 clones; 90% to 95% of them were singletons. The ten largest clonotypes hold about 4% of the sample. Material: PBMCs or T cells enriched from blood (not recorded which). The receptor source for this set is a young woman who had been exposed to COVID-19.

This clone was seen only once. The CDR3 loop reads CASSYGTGSTHEQYF. As DNA, the CDR3 is TGTGCCAGCAGTTATGGGACAGGCTCAACTCACGAGCAGTACTTC. V and J are TRBV6-6 and TRBJ2-7; 8 bases are shared with TRBD1. CDR1 MNHNY and CDR2 SVGAGI come from the germline V gene (reference sequence). J gave up 5 bases and V 3 bases, and 9 bases lay outside the gene matches. CDR3 length: 15 residues.

This sequence joins TRBV4-1 and TRBJ2-7; 10 bases align to TRBD1. The CDR3 spans 16 residues. Losses at the gene ends were 1 base for V and 4 bases for J; bases not matched to a gene: 7. Germline loops: CDR1 MGHRA, CDR2 YSYEKL. The CDR3 sequence is CASSQVPTGGLYEQYF. The CDR3 DNA is TGCGCCAGCAGCCAAGTCCCGACAGGGGGCTTGTACGAGCAGTACTTC.

V is TRBV7-6 and J is TRBJ1-1; a weak D match, TRBD1 (6 bases). V lost 4 bases and J lost 0, with 12 bases in between. This CDR3 contains 15 residues. The germline V gene has CDR1 SGHVS and CDR2 FNYEAQ. The CDR3 DNA sequence: TGTGCCAGCAGCTCCCCCGGGGGGCTGAACACTGAAGCTTTCTTT. It encodes CASSSPGGLNTEAFF. Using reference TRBV7-6 and TRBJ1-1 for the parts outside the CDR3, the full variable domain is GAGVSQSPRYKVTKRGQDVALRCDPISGHVSLYWYRQALGQGPEFLTYFNYEAQQDKSGLPNDRFSAERPEGSISTLTIQRTEQRDSAMYRCASSSPGGLNTEAFFGQGTRLTVV.

This sequence joins TRBV7-9 and TRBJ1-3; 8 bases line up with TRBD1. This CDR3 has 14 residues. CDR1 is SEHNR, CDR2 FQNEAQ, per germline (reference sequence). Losses at the gene ends were 5 bases for V and 2 bases for J; bases not matched to a gene: 2. This chain's CDR3 is CASSPTGAGNTIYF. The DNA for the CDR3 is TGTGCCAGCAGCCCGACAGGGGCTGGAAACACCATATATTTT.

This clone was counted once. This rearrangement joins TRBV5-5 to TRBJ2-7; D might be TRBD1 (6 bases). Trimming pared 3 bases from V and 2 bases from J, leaving 12 bases between. The CDR3 has 14 residues. Germline CDR1 reads SGHKS; CDR2 reads YYEKEE (reference sequence). Written as DNA, the CDR3 is TGTGCCAGCAGCTCCGAGACAGGTACCTACGAGCAGTACTTC. Translation: CASSSETGTYEQYF. The full variable domain, completed using reference TRBV5-5 and TRBJ2-7, is DAGVTQSPTHLIKTRGQQVTLRCSPISGHKSVSWYQQVLGQGPQFIFQYYEKEERGRGNFPDRFSARQFPNYSSELNVNALLLGDSALYLCASSSETGTYEQYFGPGTRLTVT.

The chain carries TRBV29-1 and TRBJ2-7, with 10 positions matching TRBD1. The V and J ends lost 3 bases and 3 bases, in that order; junction bases with no gene match: 2. The CDR3 is 13 residues long. CDR1 and CDR2 (germline): SQVTM, ANQGSEA. The CDR3 DNA follows: TGCAGCGTTGACGGACAGGGGGGCTACGAGCAGTACTTC. Its protein is CSVDGQGGYEQYF.

V and J are TRBV5-4 and TRBJ1-6; D uncertain. The CDR3 spans 14 residues. Between the trimmed V and J ends, which lost 0 bases and 7 bases, there was a span of 8 bases. Germline lookup yields CDR1 SGHNT and CDR2 YYREEE (reference sequence). DNA of the CDR3: TGTGCCAGCAGCTTGGCGGTGAAGAATTCACCCCTCCACTTT. This encodes CASSLAVKNSPLHF.

The chain joins TRBV5-1 to TRBJ2-1; 12 nucleotides line up with TRBD1. V gave up 1 base and J gave up 1 base; unmatched junction bases: 6. The germline V gene has CDR1 SGHRS and CDR2 YFSETQ. The CDR3 covers 18 residues. The CDR3 loop is CASSLLGTGGKSYNEQFF. CDR3 coding DNA: TGCGCCAGCAGCTTGTTAGGGACAGGGGGCAAGTCCTACAATGAGCAGTTCTTC.

The chain joins TRBV6-5 to TRBJ1-1; 7 nucleotides agree with TRBD1. CDR3 length: 14 amino acids. Germline-derived CDR1 and CDR2 are MNHEY and SVGAGI. The V gene end was trimmed by 5 bases and the J gene end by 0 bases; junction bases not matched to a gene: 3. CDR3 coding DNA: TGTGCCAGCAGTAACAGGGGTGTGAACACTGAAGCTTTCTTT. Encoded protein: CASSNRGVNTEAFF.

For this clone: Different DNA sequences within this sample yield the same CDR3. The chain uses TRBV28 and TRBJ1-5; no clear D. Germline V gene data show CDR1 as MDHEN and CDR2 as SYDVKM. This CDR3 has 14 residues. V dropped 2 bases and J dropped 2 bases, with 7 bases sitting between them. The CDR3 DNA is TGTGCCAGCAGTTTAAGACAAGGCAATCAGCCCCAGCATTTT. It yields the protein CASSLRQGNQPQHF.

The chain employs TRBV19 and TRBJ2-1; 11 bases line up with TRBD2. V was pared by 3 bases and J by 2 bases, with 3 bases of the junction left unmatched. This CDR3 comprises 16 residues. Germline V CDR1 and CDR2: LNHDA, SQIVND (reference sequence). The CDR3 bases are TGTGCCAGTAGTATGACTAGCGGGGTCCCCTACAATGAGCAGTTCTTC. This translates into CASSMTSGVPYNEQFF.

The rearrangement links TRBV6-5 to TRBJ1-1; D not certain. Germline V gene sequence: CDR1 MNHEY, CDR2 SVGAGI. The V end lost 2 bases, the J end lost 4 bases, and 11 bases lay between the germline ends. CDR3 length equals 14 residues. CDR3: CASSYGGMRTEAFF. In nucleotides, the CDR3 is TGTGCCAGCAGTTACGGCGGAATGCGCACTGAAGCTTTCTTT.

This chain connects TRBV5-6 to TRBJ1-2; TRBD1 aligns across 7 bases. Germline V gene data show CDR1 as SGHDT and CDR2 as YYEEEE. The ends lost 4 bases at V and 8 bases at J; junction bases unmatched: 11. This CDR3 spans 14 amino acids. This CDR3 is CASSQGGSAGGYTF. Here the CDR3 DNA reads TGTGCCAGCAGCCAGGGGGGTTCCGCGGGCGGCTACACCTTC.

V usage is TRBV19 and J usage is TRBJ1-3; TRBD1 aligns across 7 bases. The CDR3 consists of 15 residues. CDR1 is LNHDA and CDR2 is SQIVND in the germline V gene (reference sequence). V lost 5 bases, J lost 2 bases, and 6 bases stayed unmatched. In DNA, the CDR3 is TGTGCCAGTAGTTTTGACAGGGTCGCTGGAAACACCATATATTTT. It codes for CASSFDRVAGNTIYF.

With respect to this clone: The sample contains more than one DNA sequence encoding this CDR3. The chain joins TRBV3-1 (or the pseudogene TRBV3-2) to TRBJ2-7; D unresolved. The V end lost 0 bases, the J end lost 0 bases, and 3 bases lay between the germline ends. Germline CDR1 is LGHDT and CDR2 is YNNKEL (reference sequence). CDR3 length: 13 residues. This chain's CDR3 is CASSQDLSYEQYF. The CDR3 DNA is TGTGCCAGCAGCCAAGATCTCTCCTACGAGCAGTACTTC.

This chain joins TRBV4-3 and TRBJ2-1; TRBD2 agrees at 9 bases. The junction had 13 bases not matched to a gene; V was cut back by 10 bases and J by 9 bases. This CDR3 comprises 14 residues. Germline V gene sequence: CDR1 LGHNA, CDR2 YSLEER. The CDR3 reads CATRPGLANGEQFF. The CDR3 bases are TGCGCCACCCGTCCGGGACTAGCTAACGGTGAGCAGTTCTTC.